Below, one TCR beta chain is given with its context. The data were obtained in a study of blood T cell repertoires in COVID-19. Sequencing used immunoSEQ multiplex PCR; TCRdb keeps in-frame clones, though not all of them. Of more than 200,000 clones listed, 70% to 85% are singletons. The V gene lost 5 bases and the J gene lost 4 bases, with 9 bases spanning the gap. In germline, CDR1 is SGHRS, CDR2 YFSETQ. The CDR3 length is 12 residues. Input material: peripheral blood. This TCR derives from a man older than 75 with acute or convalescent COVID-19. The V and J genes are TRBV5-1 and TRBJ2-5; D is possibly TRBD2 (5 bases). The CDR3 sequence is CASRPEGETQYF. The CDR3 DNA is TGCGCCAGCAGGCCTGAGGGAGAGACCCAGTACTTC.